This TCR beta chain was documented in a study of breast tumors, draining lymph nodes, adjacent tissues (dated by TCRdb to about 2016). With regard to the full study: The study compared TCR beta repertoires across tumor, adjacent nontumor tissue and axillary lymph nodes from breast cancer patients. In human breast cancer, the study set out to assess how tumor, surrounding tissue and draining lymph node repertoires relate to one another and whether T cells might be exchanged between them. The investigation overall reported the following: In luminal-like breast cancer, tumor and nontumor tissue repertoires resembled each other significantly more than in basal-like breast cancer. The data were judged consistent with most tumor T cells deriving from the lymph node and then expanding within tumor tissue. Rather than being directly demonstrated, the conclusion that tumor T cells originate in lymph nodes was presented as consistent with a hypothesis. Tumor T-cell repertoires showed less diversity than lymph node repertoires and more diversity than nontumor tissue repertoires, and tumor T-cell repertoires showed preferential V and J gene usage.

This clonotype was seen just once. The specificity of this receptor is unknown. No base-level quality is on record; no much larger clone is a single base apart. Support from one read is weak. Including the terminal cysteine and phenylalanine, the CDR3 comprises 11 residues. The read is trimmed to its CDR3 DNA, 33 bases read in frame from base 1. Per the germline V gene (reference sequence), SEHNR is the CDR1 and FQNEAQ is the CDR2. V was cut back by 9 bases and J by 12 bases, leaving a gap of 17 bases between them. The lymph node samples were taken from the axillary draining lymph nodes of breast cancer patients. This sample was sequenced with an Illumina HiSeq 2000. Multiplex PCR amplification was used to generate the TCR beta chain libraries. The amplified TCR beta chain products were analyzed by high-throughput sequencing. The raw public data were reprocessed by TCRdb itself: fastp quality trimming at Q25, MiXCR clonotype calling, in-frame beta chains only. Each entry merges the rows of one CDR3 protein and shows their most common DNA and genes. For this sample there are under 250,000 distinct CDR3 sequences; about a third appear just once. The top ten constitute more than 1.3% of the sample.

The specimen sequenced was axillary lymph node tissue. The chain was built from TRBV7-9 and TRBJ1-2; matching of 5 bases hints at TRBD1 as the D gene. The source of this sequence is a female donor with breast cancer. Some clones in this sample may be carry-over from other donors' samples. CDR3 reads: CARGTGEVNTF. The DNA reads as follows: TGTGCCAGGGGGACGGGAGAGGTCAACACCTTC.